This T cell receptor beta chain was captured by sequencing in a study of T cells in localized non-small cell lung cancer. Study results and limitations: Higher T cell density in the blood was associated with longer overall survival, whereas higher adjacent-lung clonality associated with shorter survival. Uninvolved adjacent lung had the highest recorded T cell clonality, with tumor below it.

In this sample, this clone turned up a few times. The antigen remains unidentified. The CDR3 length is 14 residues. Germline lookup yields CDR1 SGDLS and CDR2 YYNGEE. V was pared by 6 bases and J by 6 bases, with 16 bases between. Sequencing was performed with immunoSEQ multiplex PCR; in TCRdb, only in-frame clones are kept and a portion is missing. The sample gives 3,000 or so clones, approximately 23% of which show up once; roughly 15% is in the top ten. The TCR sequence derives from a man between 40 and 75 years old with stage III squamous cell lung carcinoma. The chain joins TRBV9 to TRBJ2-1; D is undetermined. Material: normal lung tissue next to the tumor, obtained before any cancer treatment. The CDR3 sequence: CASKSWSQLNEQFF. Written as DNA, the CDR3 is TGTGCCAGCAAATCTTGGTCACAACTCAATGAGCAGTTCTTC.